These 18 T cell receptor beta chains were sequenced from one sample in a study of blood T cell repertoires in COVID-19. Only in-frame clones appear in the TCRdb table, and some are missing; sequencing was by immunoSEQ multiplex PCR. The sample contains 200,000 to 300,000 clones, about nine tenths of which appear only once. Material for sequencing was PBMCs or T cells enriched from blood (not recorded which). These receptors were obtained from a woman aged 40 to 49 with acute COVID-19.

CDR3 sequence (DNA): TGTGCCCTGGCGCAGGGGGCGGGGTATGGGCAGTACTTC. Its protein product is CALAQGAGYGQYF. This rearrangement joins TRBV30 to TRBJ2-7; the match to TRBD1 covers 8 bases. CDR1 and CDR2 from the germline V gene are GTSNPN and SVGIG (reference sequence). The CDR3 loop spans 13 amino acids. The V gene end was trimmed by 8 bases and the J gene end by 9 bases; junction bases not matched to a gene: 15.

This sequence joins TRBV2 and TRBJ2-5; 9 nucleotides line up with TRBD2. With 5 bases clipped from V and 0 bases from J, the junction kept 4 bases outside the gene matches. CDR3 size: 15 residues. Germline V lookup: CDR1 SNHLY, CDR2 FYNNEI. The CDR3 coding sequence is TGTGCCAGCAGTACTAGCGGGCAGTACCAAGAGACCCAGTACTTC. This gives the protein CASSTSGQYQETQYF.

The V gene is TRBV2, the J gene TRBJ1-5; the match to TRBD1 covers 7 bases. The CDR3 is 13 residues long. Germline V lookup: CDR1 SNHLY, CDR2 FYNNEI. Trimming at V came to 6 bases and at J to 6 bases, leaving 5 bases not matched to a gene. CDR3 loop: CASSQDRIQPQHF. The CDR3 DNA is TGTGCCAGCAGCCAGGACAGGATTCAGCCCCAGCATTTT.

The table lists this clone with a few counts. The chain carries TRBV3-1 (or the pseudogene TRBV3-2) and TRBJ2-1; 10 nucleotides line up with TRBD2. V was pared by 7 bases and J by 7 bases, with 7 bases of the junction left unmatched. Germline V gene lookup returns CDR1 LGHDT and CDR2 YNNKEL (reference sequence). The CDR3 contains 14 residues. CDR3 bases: TGTGCCAGCACCCTAGCGGGAGTGGTAAATGAGCAGTTCTTC. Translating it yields CASTLAGVVNEQFF.

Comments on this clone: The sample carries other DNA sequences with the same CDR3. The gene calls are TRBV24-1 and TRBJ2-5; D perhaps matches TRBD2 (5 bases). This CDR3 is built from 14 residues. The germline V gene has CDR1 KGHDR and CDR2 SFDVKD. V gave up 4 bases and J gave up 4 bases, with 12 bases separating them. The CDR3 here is CATSDPTGIETQYF. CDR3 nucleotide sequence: TGTGCCACCAGTGACCCCACGGGAATAGAGACCCAGTACTTC.

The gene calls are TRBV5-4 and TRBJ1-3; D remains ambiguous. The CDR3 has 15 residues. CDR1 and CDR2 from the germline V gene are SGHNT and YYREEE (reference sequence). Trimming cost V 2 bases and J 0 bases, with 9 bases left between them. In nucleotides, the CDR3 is TGTGCCAGCAGCTTCGGGAGAAGCTCTGGAAACACCATATATTTT. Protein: CASSFGRSSGNTIYF.

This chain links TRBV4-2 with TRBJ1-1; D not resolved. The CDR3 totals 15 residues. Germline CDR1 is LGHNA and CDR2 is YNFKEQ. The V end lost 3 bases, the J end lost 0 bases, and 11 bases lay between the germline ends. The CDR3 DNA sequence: TGTGCCAGCAGCCATATCGACATCTTGAACACTGAAGCTTTCTTT. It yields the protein CASSHIDILNTEAFF.

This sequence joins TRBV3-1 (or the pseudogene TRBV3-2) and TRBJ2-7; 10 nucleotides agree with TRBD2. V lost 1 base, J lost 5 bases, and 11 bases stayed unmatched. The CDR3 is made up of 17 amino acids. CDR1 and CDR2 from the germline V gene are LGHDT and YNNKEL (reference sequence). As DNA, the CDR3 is TGTGCCAGCAGCCAAGGTTTCAGGAGGCTAGCGGGGGACGAGCAGTACTTC. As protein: CASSQGFRRLAGDEQYF.

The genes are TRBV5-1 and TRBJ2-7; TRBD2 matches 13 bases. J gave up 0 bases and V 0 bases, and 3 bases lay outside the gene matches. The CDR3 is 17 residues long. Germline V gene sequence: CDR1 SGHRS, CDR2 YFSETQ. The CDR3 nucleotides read TGCGCCAGCAGCTTGGGACTAGCGGGGGGTATCTCCTACGAGCAGTACTTC. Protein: CASSLGLAGGISYEQYF. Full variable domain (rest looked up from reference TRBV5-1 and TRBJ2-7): KAGVTQTPRYLIKTRGQQVTLSCSPISGHRSVSWYQQTPGQGLQFLFEYFSETQRNKGNFPGRFSGRQFSNSRSEMNVSTLELGDSALYLCASSLGLAGGISYEQYFGPGTRLTVT.

The CDR3 region has the DNA TGCGCCAGCAGCGATCGACAGTTTTCCAACTATGGCTACACCTTC. This codes for CASSDRQFSNYGYTF. The rearrangement joins TRBV5-1 to TRBJ1-2, with D possibly TRBD1 on 5 matching bases. The V gene's germline CDR1 is SGHRS and CDR2 YFSETQ. The V end was cut by 4 bases, the J end by 2 bases, with 15 bases between. This CDR3 has 15 amino acids. Full variable domain (remainder filled in from reference TRBV5-1 and TRBJ1-2): KAGVTQTPRYLIKTRGQQVTLSCSPISGHRSVSWYQQTPGQGLQFLFEYFSETQRNKGNFPGRFSGRQFSNSRSEMNVSTLELGDSALYLCASSDRQFSNYGYTFGSGTRLTVV.

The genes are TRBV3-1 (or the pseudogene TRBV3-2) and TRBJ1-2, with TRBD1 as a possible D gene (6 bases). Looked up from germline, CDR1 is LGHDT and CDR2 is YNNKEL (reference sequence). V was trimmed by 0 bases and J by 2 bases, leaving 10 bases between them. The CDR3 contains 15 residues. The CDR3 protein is CASSQETGLNYGYTF. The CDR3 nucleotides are TGTGCCAGCAGCCAAGAGACAGGACTCAACTATGGCTACACCTTC.

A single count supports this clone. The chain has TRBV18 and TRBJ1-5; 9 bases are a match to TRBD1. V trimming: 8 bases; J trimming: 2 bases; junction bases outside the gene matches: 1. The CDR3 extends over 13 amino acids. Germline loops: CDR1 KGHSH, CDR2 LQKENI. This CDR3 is CASRTGGNQPQHF. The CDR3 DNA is TGTGCCAGCCGGACAGGGGGCAATCAGCCCCAGCATTTT.

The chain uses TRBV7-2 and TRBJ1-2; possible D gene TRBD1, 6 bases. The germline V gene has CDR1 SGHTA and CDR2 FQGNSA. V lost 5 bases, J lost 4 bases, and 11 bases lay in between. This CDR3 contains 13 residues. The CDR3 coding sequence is TGTGCCAGCAGCGCAACAGGGTTCTATGGCTACACCTTC. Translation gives CASSATGFYGYTF.

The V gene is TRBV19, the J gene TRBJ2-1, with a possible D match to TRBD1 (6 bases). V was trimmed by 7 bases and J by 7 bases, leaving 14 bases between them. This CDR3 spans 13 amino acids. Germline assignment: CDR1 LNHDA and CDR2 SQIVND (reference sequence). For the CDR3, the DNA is TGTGCCAGTAATGCAGGGGTCAGGAATGAGCAGTTCTTC. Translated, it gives CASNAGVRNEQFF.

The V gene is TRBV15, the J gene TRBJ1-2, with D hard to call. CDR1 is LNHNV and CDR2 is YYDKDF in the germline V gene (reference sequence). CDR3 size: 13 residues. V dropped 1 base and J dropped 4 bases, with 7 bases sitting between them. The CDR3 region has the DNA TGTGCCACCAGCAGAGGGGCACTCTATGGCTACACCTTC. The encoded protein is CATSRGALYGYTF.

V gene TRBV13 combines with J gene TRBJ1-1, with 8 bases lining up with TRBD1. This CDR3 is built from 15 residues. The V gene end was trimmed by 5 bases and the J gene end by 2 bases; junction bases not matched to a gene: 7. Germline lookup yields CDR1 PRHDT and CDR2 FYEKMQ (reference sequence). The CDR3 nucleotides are TGTGCCAGCAGCGGACAGGGTAAGAGCAACACTGAAGCTTTCTTT. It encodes CASSGQGKSNTEAFF.

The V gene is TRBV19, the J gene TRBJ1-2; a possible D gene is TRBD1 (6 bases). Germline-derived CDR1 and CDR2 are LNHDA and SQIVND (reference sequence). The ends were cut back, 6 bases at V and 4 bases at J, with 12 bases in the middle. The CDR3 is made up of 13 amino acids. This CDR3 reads CASRRQGSYGYTF. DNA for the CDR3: TGTGCCAGTAGACGGCAGGGGAGCTATGGCTACACCTTC.

The CDR3 DNA follows: TGTGCCAGCAGTGAAAGGGCTGCAGCGGGCGCTTGGGGCTACACCTTC. It codes for CASSERAAAGAWGYTF. The chain links TRBV6-1 to TRBJ1-2; D gene unclear. Germline lookup yields CDR1 MNHNS and CDR2 SASEGT. With 2 bases removed from V and 8 bases from J, the gap between germline ends came to 21 bases. The CDR3 has 16 amino acids.